The source of this TCR beta chain is a study of T cell changes during pregnancy in multiple sclerosis. Trimming took 5 bases from V and 5 from J, leaving 13 bases between them. The CDR3 is 14 residues long. The germline CDR1 and CDR2 sequences are LGHNA and YNFKEQ. Profiling relied on immunoSEQ multiplex PCR, and the TCRdb table lists in-frame clones only, not all of them. This sample yields 55,000 to 70,000 clones, of which 85% to 95% are seen a single time; around 2.9% belongs to the top ten. Sequenced material: CD8+ T cells from peripheral blood mononuclear cells, taken in the third trimester of pregnancy. This receptor was taken from a female donor in good health, enrolled as a control in a pregnancy study. V and J are TRBV4-2 and TRBJ2-4; maybe TRBD1 (6 bases). The CDR3 DNA follows: TGTGCCAGCAGCGGAACAGGGACCGAAAACATTCAGTACTTC. As protein: CASSGTGTENIQYF.